This T cell receptor (beta chain) was obtained from a study of T cells in Graves' hyperthyroidism and ophthalmopathy. About the study: Staff took peripheral blood when the initial diagnosis was made, before any treatment began.

General study results and limits: Stable hyperthyroidism and ophthalmopathy were separated using 13 V-J signatures.

Researchers took RNA transcripts and amplified the TCR beta CDR3 regions from them. An initial round of RT-PCR targeting the TCR CDR3 relied on the HTBI primer set. TCRdb re-called the multiplex PCR reads with MiXCR, one entry per CDR3 protein. Among around 600,000 distinct CDR3 sequences, around 15% were seen once, and the ten largest hold around 12%. V dropped 3 bases and J dropped 4 bases, with 15 bases sitting between them. CDR3 length: 15 amino acids. Germline V CDR1 and CDR2: SEHNR, FQNEAQ (reference sequence). This clonotype was detected ten times or more. Its specificity is unknown. The sample consisted of blood. This sequence joins TRBV7-9 and TRBJ1-2, with TRBD1 as a possible D gene (5 bases). The receptor's source is a woman aged 50 to 65 with Graves' ophthalmopathy. CDR3 loop: CASSFLPGRSYGYTF. The DNA for the CDR3 is TGTGCCAGCAGCTTTCTTCCAGGGAGGTCCTATGGCTACACCTTC.